This T cell receptor beta chain derives from a study of CD8 T cells in Susac syndrome. The CDR3 contains 18 residues. The V segment lost 6 bases and the J segment 3 bases; nucleotides outside the gene matches: 12. Per the germline V gene, CDR1 is MNHEY and CDR2 is SVGEGT. RNA amounts of roughly 0.45 to 1 ug underwent reverse transcription with random hexamers. Using its own MiXCR run on the immunoSEQ multiplex PCR reads, TCRdb lists one record per CDR3 protein. The top ten hold approximately 0.09% of the sample, which has 150,000 to 200,000 distinct CDR3 sequences, 85% to 95% seen once. The material sequenced was CD4+ T cells from PBMCs. The chain joins TRBV6-2 or TRBV6-3 to TRBJ2-1, with 12 positions matching TRBD2. This TCR was sampled from a human donor with multiple sclerosis. This CDR3 is CASSASLAGGPHYNEQFF. CDR3 nucleotides: TGTGCCAGCAGCGCGAGTCTAGCGGGAGGGCCCCACTACAATGAGCAGTTCTTC.